This T cell receptor (beta chain) was profiled in a study of blood T cell repertoires in COVID-19. Original methodology: Reference gene primer amplification yielded estimated nucleated cell counts. The data were produced by immunoSEQ multiplex PCR, yet TCRdb's version contains in-frame clones alone and is incomplete. The V and J calls and clone size are taken from that table; D and trimming were inferred from the DNA. The table shows approximately 140,000 clones, with approximately 91% occurring only once. The germline gives CDR1 KGHDR, CDR2 SFDVKD. Trimming removed 4 bases from V and 9 bases from J, with 10 bases in between. The CDR3 extends over 12 amino acids.

The genes are TRBV24-1 and TRBJ2-3; TRBD2 is a possible D gene (5 bases). Sequences were obtained from peripheral blood. The receptor was isolated from a man in his forties or fifties with active or convalescent COVID-19. CDR3 region: CATSDGLETQYF. The CDR3 DNA reads as TGTGCCACCAGTGACGGACTCGAGACGCAGTATTTT.